These 7 T cell receptor beta chains came from one sample sequenced in a study of human T cells and chemical hapten exposure (TCRdb year 2021). The label giving this sample's time point can be read as: healthy volunteer bleed at 2 weeks. Unfractionated whole blood was collected in Tempus Blood RNA tubes, and total RNA was extracted from that blood. The method behind the library was RACE. The data were produced on a NextSeq 500. TCRdb reworked the public reads: Q25 trimming with fastp, MiXCR clone assembly, productive beta chains retained. Rows with one shared CDR3 protein collapse into an entry with the most common genes and DNA. The sample table lists around 130,000 distinct CDR3 sequences, roughly 9% of them with a count of one. Roughly 2% of the sample is taken by the ten largest. Input material: whole blood. The receptors shown here come from a male donor in good health. Some clones in this sample may be carry-over from other donors' samples.

There are a few counts of this clonotype. The rearrangement uses TRBV12-3 or TRBV12-4 and TRBJ2-3; either TRBD1 or TRBD2 may fit D (6 bases each). The V end was cut by 6 bases, the J end by 3 bases, with 28 bases between. CDR3 size: 19 residues. CDR3 DNA sequence: TGTGCCAGCAGCCTAGCGTGGGGGTTTCACAGGGTCGGGACAGATACGCAGTATTTT. Protein sequence: CASSLAWGFHRVGTDTQYF.

The V and J genes are TRBV2 and TRBJ1-6; D perhaps matches TRBD1 (5 bases). CDR1 is SNHLY and CDR2 is FYNNEI in the germline V gene. Trimming pared 7 bases from V and 8 bases from J, leaving 18 bases between. This CDR3 has 15 residues. The CDR3 protein is CASTRGRLGYSPLHF. The CDR3 bases are TGTGCCAGCACAAGGGGCAGGCTCGGTTATTCACCCCTCCACTTT.

V and J are TRBV15 and TRBJ2-5; TRBD1 matches 8 bases. V trimming: 5 bases; J trimming: 4 bases; junction bases outside the gene matches: 6. Germline V CDR1 and CDR2: LNHNV, YYDKDF (reference sequence). This CDR3 is built from 14 residues. The CDR3 DNA reads as TGTGCCACCAGCCACGGACAGGGTGGAGAGACCCAGTACTTC. It translates to CATSHGQGGETQYF. The full variable domain, with the rest looked up from reference TRBV15 and TRBJ2-5, is DAMVIQNPRYQVTQFGKPVTLSCSQTLNHNVMYWYQQKSSQAPKLLFHYYDKDFNNEADTPDNFQSRRPNTSFCFLDIRSPGLGDTAMYLCATSHGQGGETQYFGPGTRLLVL.

This clonotype was seen more than once but under ten times. The chain recombines TRBV5-6 with TRBJ2-1; TRBD2 aligns across 10 bases. V lost 0 bases, J lost 9 bases, and 6 bases stayed unmatched. Germline-derived CDR1 and CDR2 are SGHDT and YYEEEE. CDR3 size: 15 residues. The chain's CDR3 is CASSLEASGRGEQFF. The CDR3 DNA is TGTGCCAGCAGCTTGGAGGCTAGCGGGAGAGGTGAGCAGTTCTTC.

This clonotype was seen a handful of times. This chain links TRBV10-3 with TRBJ1-5, with 12 bases that match TRBD1. V was clipped by 10 bases and J by 2 bases; unmatched bases: 6. The CDR3 spans 15 residues. Germline lookup yields CDR1 ENHRY and CDR2 SYGVKD. CDR3 nucleotides: TGTGCCAGCAGGGACAGGGGGCTTGGCAATCAGCCCCAGCATTTT. Encoded protein: CASRDRGLGNQPQHF.

A few counts support this clonotype. The rearrangement links TRBV5-1 to TRBJ2-7; D is perhaps TRBD2 (6 bases). The germline CDR1 and CDR2 sequences are SGHRS and YFSETQ. V gave up 7 bases and J gave up 3 bases, with 14 bases separating them. The CDR3 totals 13 residues. The CDR3 loop reads CASGFGSFYEQYF. The CDR3 bases are TGCGCCAGCGGTTTCGGGAGTTTCTACGAGCAGTACTTC.

V is TRBV7-9 and J is TRBJ1-1; maybe TRBD1 (5 bases). Deletions cut 2 bases from V and 1 base from J, with 8 bases between. Germline V gene sequence: CDR1 SEHNR, CDR2 FQNEAQ (reference sequence). The CDR3 covers 14 residues. The CDR3 sequence is CASSLQGQNTEAFF. CDR3 sequence (DNA): TGTGCCAGCAGCTTACAGGGTCAGAACACTGAAGCTTTCTTT.